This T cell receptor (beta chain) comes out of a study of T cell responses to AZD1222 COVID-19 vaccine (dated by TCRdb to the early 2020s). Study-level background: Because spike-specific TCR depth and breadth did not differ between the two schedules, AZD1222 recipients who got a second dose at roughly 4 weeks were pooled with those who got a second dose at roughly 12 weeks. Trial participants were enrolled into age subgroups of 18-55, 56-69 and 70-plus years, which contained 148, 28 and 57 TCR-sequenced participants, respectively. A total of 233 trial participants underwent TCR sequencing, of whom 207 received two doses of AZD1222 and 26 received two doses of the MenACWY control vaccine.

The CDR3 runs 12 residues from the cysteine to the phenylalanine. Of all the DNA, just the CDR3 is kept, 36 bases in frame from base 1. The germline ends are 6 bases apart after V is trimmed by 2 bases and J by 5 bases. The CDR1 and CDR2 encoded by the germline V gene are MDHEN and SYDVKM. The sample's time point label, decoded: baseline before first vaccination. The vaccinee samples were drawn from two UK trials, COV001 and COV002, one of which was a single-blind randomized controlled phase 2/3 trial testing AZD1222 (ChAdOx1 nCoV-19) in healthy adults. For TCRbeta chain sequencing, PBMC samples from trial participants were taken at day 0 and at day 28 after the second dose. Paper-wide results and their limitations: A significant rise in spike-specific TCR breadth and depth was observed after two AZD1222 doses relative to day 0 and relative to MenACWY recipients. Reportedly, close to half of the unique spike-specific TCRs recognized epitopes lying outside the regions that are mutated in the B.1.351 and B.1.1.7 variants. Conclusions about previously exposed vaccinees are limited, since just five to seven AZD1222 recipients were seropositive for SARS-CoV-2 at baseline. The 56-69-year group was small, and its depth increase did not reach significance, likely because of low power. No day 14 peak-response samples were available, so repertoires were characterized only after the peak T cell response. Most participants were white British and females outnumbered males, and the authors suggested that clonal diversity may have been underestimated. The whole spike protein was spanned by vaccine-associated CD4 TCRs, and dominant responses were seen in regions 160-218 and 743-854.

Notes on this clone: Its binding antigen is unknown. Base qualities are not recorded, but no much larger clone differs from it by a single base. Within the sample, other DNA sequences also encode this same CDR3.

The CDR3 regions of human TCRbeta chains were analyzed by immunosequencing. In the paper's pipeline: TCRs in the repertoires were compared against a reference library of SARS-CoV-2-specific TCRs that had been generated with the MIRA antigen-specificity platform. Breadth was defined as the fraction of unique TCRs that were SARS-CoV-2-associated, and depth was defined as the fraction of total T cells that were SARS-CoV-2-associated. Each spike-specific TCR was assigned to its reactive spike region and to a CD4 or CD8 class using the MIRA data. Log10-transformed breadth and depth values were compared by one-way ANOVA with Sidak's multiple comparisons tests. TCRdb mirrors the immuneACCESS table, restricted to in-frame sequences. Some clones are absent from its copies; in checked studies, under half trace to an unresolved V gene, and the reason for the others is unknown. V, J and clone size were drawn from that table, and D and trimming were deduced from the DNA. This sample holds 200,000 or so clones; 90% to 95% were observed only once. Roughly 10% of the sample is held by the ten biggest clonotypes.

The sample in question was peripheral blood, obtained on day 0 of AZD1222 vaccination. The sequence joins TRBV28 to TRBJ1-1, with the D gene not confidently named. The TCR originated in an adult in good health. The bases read TGTGCCAGCAGTTTACTCGGGACTGAAGCTTTCTTT. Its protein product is CASSLLGTEAFF. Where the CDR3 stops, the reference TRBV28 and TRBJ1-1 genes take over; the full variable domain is DVKVTQSSRYLVKRTGEKVFLECVQDMDHENMFWYRQDPGLGLRLIYFSYDVKMKEKGDIPEGYSVSREKKERFSLILESASTNQTSMYLCASSLLGTEAFFGQGTRLTVV.